Each of the 26 T cell receptor beta chains below was sequenced from the same sample in a study of PD-1 blockade in classical Hodgkin lymphoma. Time point indicated: cycle 4 day 1 (C4D1), after more than five weeks of nivolumab. Relapses following autologous stem cell transplantation were seen in all patients, with brentuximab vedotin exposure varying. Clones were sequenced by immunoSEQ multiplex PCR, and TCRdb holds only the in-frame ones, with some missing. In the table there are over 85,000 clones, approximately 90% of which are singletons. Source: peripheral blood mononuclear cells (PBMCs), taken before the fourth cycle of nivolumab. Receptors originate from a human donor with classical Hodgkin lymphoma.

This clone appeared a single time. The rearrangement uses TRBV20-1 and TRBJ2-1; D perhaps matches TRBD1 (6 bases). The CDR3 sequence is 11 residues long. Per germline, CDR1 DFQATT and CDR2 SNEGSKA (reference sequence). V was clipped by 5 bases and J by 8 bases, with 10 bases between them. The CDR3: CSAYNRDEQFF. The CDR3 nucleotides are TGCAGTGCTTACAACAGGGATGAGCAGTTCTTC.

This chain connects TRBV5-1 to TRBJ1-1; D gene ambiguous. Germline V CDR1 and CDR2: SGHRS, YFSETQ. The CDR3 contains 13 residues. V was pared by 1 base and J by 1 base, with 5 bases between. The CDR3 loop reads CASSLFQNTEAFF. The CDR3, as DNA: TGCGCCAGCAGCTTGTTCCAGAACACTGAAGCTTTCTTT.

The sample holds one count of this clone. V is TRBV30 and J is TRBJ2-7; either TRBD1 or TRBD2 may fit D (5 bases each). Trimming took off 3 bases at V and 2 bases at J, with 14 bases between the two ends. The V gene's germline CDR1 is GTSNPN and CDR2 SVGIG (reference sequence). CDR3 size: 14 residues. The CDR3 is CAWSSGTEAYEQYF. The CDR3 coding sequence is TGTGCCTGGAGCTCCGGGACCGAAGCCTACGAGCAGTACTTC. The full variable domain, with the rest looked up from reference TRBV30 and TRBJ2-7, is SQTIHQWPATLVQPVGSPLSLECTVEGTSNPNLYWYRQAAGRGLQLLFYSVGIGQISSEVPQNLSASRPQDRQFILSSKKLLLSDSGFYLCAWSSGTEAYEQYFGPGTRLTVT.

V usage is TRBV13 and J usage is TRBJ2-3; D might be TRBD1 or TRBD2, each matching 5 bases. V was cut by 3 bases and J by 4 bases, with 20 bases left in between. This CDR3 is 17 amino acids long. The germline V gene encodes CDR1 PRHDT and CDR2 FYEKMQ (reference sequence). The CDR3 sequence: CASSFRTGPPGSDTQYF. CDR3 bases: TGTGCCAGCAGCTTTAGGACGGGACCCCCGGGGTCAGATACGCAGTATTTT.

The chain is built from TRBV19 and TRBJ1-2; the match to TRBD1 covers 8 bases. The V gene end was trimmed by 10 bases and the J gene end by 4 bases; junction bases not matched to a gene: 14. Germline V gene lookup returns CDR1 LNHDA and CDR2 SQIVND (reference sequence). This CDR3 contains 15 residues. CDR3 sequence (DNA): TGTGCCACCGCTTCGCCCGCCACAGGGGGCTATGGCTACACCTTC. Protein: CATASPATGGYGYTF.

The chain links TRBV30 to TRBJ2-7; D gene uncertain. The CDR3 has 13 residues. Germline V gene sequence: CDR1 GTSNPN, CDR2 SVGIG (reference sequence). V was cut by 3 bases and J by 0 bases, with 9 bases left in between. The chain's CDR3 is CAWRFRSSYEQYF. CDR3 in DNA: TGTGCCTGGAGGTTCAGGAGCTCCTACGAGCAGTACTTC.

The chain couples TRBV2 to TRBJ1-2, with TRBD1 as a possible D gene (5 bases). CDR3 length: 13 residues. From germline, CDR1 is SNHLY and CDR2 FYNNEI. The V and J ends lost 6 bases and 2 bases respectively, with 10 bases between them. CDR3 nucleotide sequence: TGTGCCAGCAGGGGACTGAGAAACTATGGCTACACCTTC. Amino acid sequence: CASRGLRNYGYTF. Drawing the rest from reference TRBV2 and TRBJ1-2, the complete variable domain is EPEVTQTPSHQVTQMGQEVILRCVPISNHLYFYWYRQILGQKVEFLVSFYNNEISEKSEIFDDQFSVERPDGSNFTLKIRSTKLEDSAMYFCASRGLRNYGYTFGSGTRLTVV.

The J gene is TRBJ2-2, the V gene TRBV12-5, with unresolved D. V was cut by 5 bases and J by 2 bases, with 15 bases left in between. Germline CDR1 and CDR2: LGHNT and FRNRAP. The CDR3 sequence is 16 residues long. CDR3 residues: CASGPPWADNTGELFF. The CDR3 DNA reads as TGTGCTAGTGGTCCCCCTTGGGCAGACAACACCGGGGAGCTGTTTTTT.

This chain joins TRBV2 and TRBJ1-4; TRBD1 matches 7 bases. Germline V gene data show CDR1 as SNHLY and CDR2 as FYNNEI. Trimming removed 8 bases from V and 4 bases from J; junction bases left unmatched: 4. The CDR3 runs 13 residues. The CDR3 spells CASVDRDNEKLFF. For the CDR3, the DNA is TGTGCCAGCGTAGACAGGGATAATGAAAAACTGTTTTTT.

This clone appeared a single time. The V and J genes are TRBV30 and TRBJ1-4; perhaps TRBD1 as D (6 bases). V gave up 4 bases and J gave up 4 bases, with 13 bases separating them. The CDR3 extends over 14 amino acids. Germline V CDR1 and CDR2: GTSNPN, SVGIG (reference sequence). The chain's CDR3 is CAWTPGGLNEKLFF. As DNA, the CDR3 is TGTGCCTGGACCCCTGGGGGGCTTAATGAAAAACTGTTTTTT. Supplemented by reference TRBV30 and TRBJ1-4, the full variable domain reads SQTIHQWPATLVQPVGSPLSLECTVEGTSNPNLYWYRQAAGRGLQLLFYSVGIGQISSEVPQNLSASRPQDRQFILSSKKLLLSDSGFYLCAWTPGGLNEKLFFGSGTQLSVL.

The chain links TRBV19 to TRBJ1-2, with D unclear. CDR1 LNHDA and CDR2 SQIVND come from the germline V gene (reference sequence). The CDR3 extends over 14 amino acids. V lost 7 bases and J lost 0, with 12 bases in between. CDR3: CASIQGSTNYGYTF. The CDR3 coding sequence is TGTGCCAGTATCCAAGGGAGTACTAACTATGGCTACACCTTC. Full variable domain (outside the CDR3, taken from reference TRBV19 and TRBJ1-2): DGGITQSPKYLFRKEGQNVTLSCEQNLNHDAMYWYRQDPGQGLRLIYYSQIVNDFQKGDIAEGYSVSREKKESFPLTVTSAQKNPTAFYLCASIQGSTNYGYTFGSGTRLTVV.

The V call is TRBV28, the J call TRBJ2-3; TRBD2 matches 7 bases. CDR1 and CDR2 from the germline V gene are MDHEN and SYDVKM. The CDR3 length is 17 residues. Trimming cost V 1 base and J 5 bases; bases outside gene matches: 12. CDR3 residues: CASSLLTGLEEKDTQYF. For the CDR3, the DNA is TGTGCCAGCAGTTTATTAACCGGACTAGAGGAAAAAGATACGCAGTATTTT.

Concerning this clone itself: A read error may account for a junction end that differs from germline. Different DNA sequences within this sample yield the same CDR3. This chain joins TRBV7-3 and TRBJ1-1, with D perhaps TRBD1 (6 bases). Germline values: CDR1 SGHTA, CDR2 FQGTGA. The CDR3 sequence is 14 residues long. The CDR3 DNA reads as TGTGCCAGCAGCTTAACGGGGGGCTACACTGAAGCCTTCTTT. Amino acid sequence: CASSLTGGYTEAFF.

In this sample, this clone turned up a few times. This chain links TRBV7-9 with TRBJ1-5; D unclear. The CDR3 loop spans 15 amino acids. CDR1 SEHNR and CDR2 FQNEAQ come from the germline V gene (reference sequence). V dropped 5 bases and J dropped 3 bases, with 14 bases sitting between them. The CDR3 reads CASSPGMDTNQPQHF. The DNA for the CDR3 is TGTGCCAGCAGCCCGGGCATGGATACCAATCAGCCCCAGCATTTT.

This chain uses TRBV18 with TRBJ2-2, with a possible D match to TRBD1 (6 bases). CDR3 length equals 13 residues. The V and J ends lost 4 bases and 8 bases respectively, with 11 bases between them. From germline, CDR1 is KGHSH and CDR2 LQKENI. The CDR3 sequence: CASSLTGSGELFF. The CDR3, as DNA: TGTGCCAGCTCACTTACAGGGTCGGGGGAGCTGTTTTTT.

The CDR3: CASETGGGEKLFF. DNA for the CDR3: TGTGCCTCAGAGACAGGGGGAGGTGAAAAACTGTTTTTT. The genes are TRBV19 and TRBJ1-4, with 9 positions matching TRBD1. This CDR3 region has 13 residues. V was clipped by 11 bases and J by 7 bases; unmatched bases: 8. Germline V CDR1 and CDR2: LNHDA, SQIVND (reference sequence).

The J gene is TRBJ1-1, the V gene TRBV4-3; 7 positions match TRBD1. The ends lost 4 bases at V and 0 bases at J; junction bases unmatched: 8. CDR3 length: 16 amino acids. The germline V gene has CDR1 LGHNA and CDR2 YSLEER. CDR3 region: CASSRTGVGVNTEAFF. The CDR3 DNA sequence: TGCGCCAGCAGCCGAACAGGGGTTGGGGTGAACACTGAAGCTTTCTTT.

V usage is TRBV27 and J usage is TRBJ2-7; TRBD1 aligns across 7 bases. Germline CDR1 reads MNHEY; CDR2 reads SMNVEV (reference sequence). The CDR3 consists of 15 residues. V dropped 5 bases and J dropped 4; count of bases not matched to a gene: 11. The CDR3 is CASSVSGTAKYEQYF. Here the CDR3 DNA reads TGTGCCAGCAGTGTCTCCGGGACAGCTAAATACGAGCAGTACTTC.

The rearrangement links TRBV6-7 to TRBJ1-1, with TRBD1 identical over 7 bases. TRBV6-7 qualifies as an ORF whose function is uncertain. CDR3 length: 16 residues. J was trimmed by 5 bases and V by 6 bases; bases with no gene match: 15. This CDR3 reads CASRPFRQGIYTEAFF. Here the CDR3 DNA reads TGTGCCAGCAGGCCCTTCCGACAGGGAATTTATACTGAAGCTTTCTTT.

This chain links TRBV7-2 with TRBJ2-7; TRBD1 agrees at 7 bases. The CDR3 runs 14 residues. Germline lookup yields CDR1 SGHTA and CDR2 FQGNSA. The V segment lost 5 bases and the J segment 2 bases; nucleotides outside the gene matches: 6. The CDR3 DNA reads TGTGCCAGCAGCCCAAGACAGGGTCCCTACGAGCAGTACTTC. Translation: CASSPRQGPYEQYF.

The rearrangement joins TRBV7-2 to TRBJ2-7; TRBD1 matches 8 bases. The CDR3 consists of 14 residues. Trimming at V came to 2 bases and at J to 6 bases, leaving 6 bases not matched to a gene. CDR1 and CDR2 (germline): SGHTA, FQGNSA. The CDR3, as DNA: TGTGCCAGCAGCTTACATTTCGGACAGGGCGAGCAGTACTTC. Translated: CASSLHFGQGEQYF.

This chain connects TRBV6-1 to TRBJ2-7; TRBD1 agrees at 7 bases. This CDR3 spans 14 amino acids. Germline V lookup: CDR1 MNHNS, CDR2 SASEGT. J gave up 0 bases and V 5 bases, and 4 bases lay outside the gene matches. Written as DNA, the CDR3 is TGTGCCAGCAGTCGACAGGGCCACTCCTACGAGCAGTACTTC. Protein product: CASSRQGHSYEQYF.

The V gene is TRBV6-5, the J gene TRBJ1-3; D is undetermined. Germline lookup yields CDR1 MNHEY and CDR2 SVGAGI. V was cut by 4 bases and J by 4 bases, with 5 bases left in between. The CDR3 loop spans 12 amino acids. CDR3 amino acids: CASSSGGNTIYF. DNA of the CDR3: TGTGCCAGCAGTTCTGGAGGAAACACCATATATTTT.

This rearrangement joins TRBV6-1 to TRBJ1-2; D remains unclear. Germline CDR1 and CDR2: MNHNS and SASEGT. V lost 2 bases and J 3 bases, leaving 25 bases between the germline ends. This CDR3 comprises 19 residues. The CDR3 loop is CASSERVAMQARRDYGYTF. In DNA, the CDR3 is TGTGCCAGCAGTGAAAGAGTCGCTATGCAGGCCAGGAGAGACTATGGCTACACCTTC.

The V gene is TRBV5-4, the J gene TRBJ2-3; D is uncertain. With 4 bases removed from V and 0 bases from J, the gap between germline ends came to 15 bases. The CDR3 length is 16 residues. In germline, CDR1 is SGHNT, CDR2 YYREEE (reference sequence). The CDR3 loop reads CASSVGGQSSTDTQYF. CDR3 coding DNA: TGTGCCAGCAGCGTCGGTGGGCAGTCTAGCACAGATACGCAGTATTTT.

This clone was seen a few times. This rearrangement joins TRBV28 to TRBJ1-2; D is possibly TRBD1 (6 bases). Germline-derived CDR1 and CDR2 are MDHEN and SYDVKM. The CDR3 consists of 11 residues. CDR3 sequence reads: CALQGTYGYTF. The CDR3 region has the DNA TGTGCACTTCAGGGGACCTATGGCTACACCTTC.